What follows are 15 T cell receptor beta chains derived from one specimen sequenced in a study of blood T cell repertoires in COVID-19. Sequencing was performed with immunoSEQ multiplex PCR; in TCRdb, only in-frame clones are kept and a portion is missing. The data contain a few hundred thousand clones, more than 70% of them singletons. Input material: peripheral blood. The receptors were gathered from a man older than 75 with acute or convalescent COVID-19.

The sample holds a few counts of this clone. This chain uses TRBV10-1 with TRBJ1-5, with a tentative D call TRBD1 (5 bases). Germline V gene lookup returns CDR1 WNHNN and CDR2 SYGVQD (reference sequence). V was pared by 6 bases and J by 1 base, with 16 bases between. The CDR3 runs to 16 residues. As DNA, the CDR3 is TGCGCCAGCAGAGTGCGGGGGGAGGGGAGCAATCAGCCCCAGCATTTT. It is translated as CASRVRGEGSNQPQHF.

The chain has TRBV12-3 or TRBV12-4 and TRBJ1-1, with 7 positions matching TRBD1. This CDR3 is 13 amino acids long. J was trimmed by 6 bases and V by 5 bases; bases with no gene match: 6. This CDR3 reads CASSLLGGSEAFF. The CDR3 DNA follows: TGTGCCAGCAGTCTGTTAGGGGGCTCTGAAGCTTTCTTT.

The V call is TRBV2, the J call TRBJ1-4; D is undetermined. CDR3 length equals 13 residues. Between the trimmed V and J ends, which lost 4 bases and 1 base, there was a span of 4 bases. Germline assignment: CDR1 SNHLY and CDR2 FYNNEI. CDR3 region: CASSVKTNEKLFF. DNA for the CDR3: TGTGCCAGCAGTGTAAAAACTAATGAAAAACTGTTTTTT.

The gene calls are TRBV6-5 and TRBJ1-5, with a tentative D call TRBD1 (5 bases). Looked up from germline, CDR1 is MNHEY and CDR2 is SVGAGI. This CDR3 is built from 15 residues. V dropped 6 bases and J dropped 4 bases, with 16 bases sitting between them. The CDR3, as DNA: TGTGCCAGCAGCCCCGAAATCGGGGGAAATCAGCCCCAGCATTTT. This encodes CASSPEIGGNQPQHF.

The rearrangement joins TRBV28 to TRBJ1-1; D unclear. V lost 6 bases, J lost 10 bases, and 18 bases lay in between. The germline V gene has CDR1 MDHEN and CDR2 SYDVKM. The CDR3 totals 13 residues. The CDR3 region has the DNA TGTGCCAGCAGCTCTCCGGGAGGGCCTAGAGCTTTCTTT. It codes for CASSSPGGPRAFF.

V and J are TRBV28 and TRBJ1-5; perhaps TRBD1 as D (5 bases). This CDR3 comprises 16 residues. CDR1 and CDR2 (germline): MDHEN, SYDVKM. V was cut by 6 bases and J by 1 base, with 16 bases left in between. The CDR3 bases are TGTGCCAGCAGCTGGGCCCCCAGGGCAAGCAATCAGCCCCAGCATTTT. Translation: CASSWAPRASNQPQHF.

The chain joins TRBV3-1 (or the pseudogene TRBV3-2) to TRBJ1-4, with D maybe TRBD1 (5 bases). V was shortened by 0 bases and J by 5 bases, with 13 bases between the two germline ends. The CDR3 spans 16 residues. CDR1 is LGHDT, CDR2 YNNKEL, per germline (reference sequence). The CDR3 loop reads CASSQEGAERNEKLFF. The CDR3, as DNA: TGTGCCAGCAGCCAAGAAGGGGCAGAGAGAAATGAAAAACTGTTTTTT.

V and J are TRBV28 and TRBJ1-1, with D possibly being TRBD1 (6 bases). Germline CDR1 reads MDHEN; CDR2 reads SYDVKM. Trimming took off 6 bases at V and 4 bases at J, with 18 bases between the two ends. The CDR3 spans 15 residues. The CDR3 region is CASRATTGIGTEAFF. DNA for the CDR3: TGTGCCAGCAGGGCTACGACAGGAATAGGCACTGAAGCTTTCTTT.

V gene TRBV2 combines with J gene TRBJ2-2; weak D call: TRBD1 (6 bases). CDR1 is SNHLY and CDR2 is FYNNEI in the germline V gene. This CDR3 spans 14 amino acids. The V gene lost 2 bases and the J gene lost 7 bases, with 11 bases spanning the gap. The chain's CDR3 is CASSEQGLGGELFF. In DNA form, the CDR3 reads TGTGCCAGCAGTGAACAGGGGTTGGGCGGGGAGCTGTTTTTT. The entire variable domain, with the rest obtained from reference TRBV2 and TRBJ2-2, is as follows: EPEVTQTPSHQVTQMGQEVILRCVPISNHLYFYWYRQILGQKVEFLVSFYNNEISEKSEIFDDQFSVERPDGSNFTLKIRSTKLEDSAMYFCASSEQGLGGELFFGEGSRLTVL.

The V call is TRBV9, the J call TRBJ1-2; D not certain. Germline loops: CDR1 SGDLS, CDR2 YYNGEE. V was trimmed by 4 bases and J by 8 bases, leaving 9 bases between them. The CDR3 spans 11 residues. For the CDR3, the DNA is TGTGCCAGCAGCCCCCTCTCCGGCTACACCTTC. Its protein product is CASSPLSGYTF.

The rearrangement uses TRBV7-9 and TRBJ1-4, with no clear D. Trimming shortened V by 1 base and J by 1 base, and 7 bases separated the two germline ends. The CDR3 sequence is 15 residues long. CDR1 and CDR2 (germline): SEHNR, FQNEAQ (reference sequence). Here the CDR3 reads CASSLVEGTNEKLFF. In DNA, the CDR3 is TGTGCCAGCAGCTTAGTAGAGGGAACTAATGAAAAACTGTTTTTT. The whole variable domain, remainder taken from reference TRBV7-9 and TRBJ1-4, is DTGVSQNPRHKITKRGQNVTFRCDPISEHNRLYWYRQTLGQGPEFLTYFQNEAQLEKSRLLSDRFSAERPKGSFSTLEIQRTEQGDSAMYLCASSLVEGTNEKLFFGSGTQLSVL.

This chain connects TRBV9 to TRBJ2-5, with 9 bases that match TRBD2. Per the germline V gene, CDR1 is SGDLS and CDR2 is YYNGEE. V lost 3 bases to trimming and J lost 4 bases; unmatched junction nucleotides: 10. This CDR3 comprises 16 residues. CDR3 DNA: TGTGCCAGCAGCGAGGGGAGCGGGGGGACCCTAGAGACCCAGTACTTC. It codes for CASSEGSGGTLETQYF. The variable domain in full, completed from reference TRBV9 and TRBJ2-5, reads DSGVTQTPKHLITATGQRVTLRCSPRSGDLSVYWYQQSLDQGLQFLIQYYNGEERAKGNILERFSAQQFPDLHSELNLSSLELGDSALYFCASSEGSGGTLETQYFGPGTRLLVL.

The rearrangement uses TRBV29-1 and TRBJ2-2; D possibly corresponds to TRBD2 (5 bases). From germline, CDR1 is SQVTM and CDR2 ANQGSEA. The V and J ends lost 6 bases and 8 bases respectively, with 13 bases between them. This CDR3 is 12 amino acids long. CDR3 loop: CSVRTGKGELFF. As DNA, the CDR3 is TGCAGCGTCAGGACGGGGAAGGGGGAGCTGTTTTTT.

This chain links TRBV27 with TRBJ1-1, with D possibly TRBD1 on 6 matching bases. CDR1 and CDR2 from the germline V gene are MNHEY and SMNVEV (reference sequence). Trimming removed 3 bases at V and 5 bases at J, with 19 bases between. The CDR3 extends over 16 amino acids. The CDR3 DNA reads as TGTGCCAGCAGTTTGTGGGCGGGGGCGGTGGTAACTGAAGCTTTCTTT. This codes for CASSLWAGAVVTEAFF.

The V gene is TRBV2, the J gene TRBJ1-5; possible D gene TRBD1, 6 bases. The CDR3 length is 14 residues. Trimming removed 6 bases from V and 7 bases from J, with 16 bases in between. The germline V gene has CDR1 SNHLY and CDR2 FYNNEI. The CDR3 DNA is TGTGCCAGCAGAGAGAACAGGGTAGGGCAGCCCCAGCATTTT. Translating it yields CASRENRVGQPQHF.